This TCR beta chain is from a study of graft-versus-host responses after intestinal transplantation (dated by TCRdb to the early 2020s). Some background on the complete study: Multivisceral, liver-intestinal, or isolated intestinal transplants were received by the recipients. Every recipient was given anti-thymocyte globulin induction, followed by about three years of maintenance tacrolimus and steroids. Bulk TCR-beta CDR3 sequencing was used to track graft-versus-host and host-versus-graft alloreactive T cell clones in the graft, circulation and bone marrow after intestinal transplantation. Alloreactive clones were identified by sequencing pre-transplant mixed lymphocyte reaction products and comparing these products with unstimulated pre-transplant donor and recipient T cells. A cohort of 24 intestinal transplant recipients, including one retransplant, was enrolled, and 3 patients lacking pretransplant specimens were excluded. A peak of at least 4% donor T cells among recipient peripheral blood mononuclear cells was the definition used for donor T cell macrochimerism. Rather than going through the commercial service, samples from a few later patients were sequenced in-house on an Illumina MiSeq and processed with MiXCR. Overall study results and their limits: The conclusions were limited by the relatively low number and heterogeneity of the intestinal transplant patients. GvH clones turned up in recipient bone marrow, with some appearing earlier in ileal mucosa or blood, a pattern consistent with an intestinal mucosal origin. Early after transplant, peak levels of circulating GvH clones were associated with declines in HvG clones. High GvH to HvG T cell clonal ratios were observed in the allografts of patients with donor T cell macrochimerism.

Details on this clone: The antigen it recognizes is unknown. Base-call qualities are not available, and no considerably larger clone is one nucleotide away.

Including cysteine and phenylalanine, the CDR3 has 13 amino acids. The CDR3 DNA has 39 bases and is translated from base 1. As encoded in the germline V gene (reference sequence), CDR1 is SEHNR while CDR2 is FQNEAQ. V drops 1 base and J drops 9 bases, leaving 12 bases in between. Libraries were constructed by the immunoSEQ multiplex PCR assay. In most patients, genomic DNA was isolated using the Qiagen DNeasy Blood and Tissue Kit and sent frozen to Adaptive Biotechnologies for TCR sequencing. High-throughput TCR-beta CDR3 sequencing of genomic DNA from most patients was performed by Adaptive Biotechnologies. In the original analysis: Adaptive's ImmunoSEQ software was the source of the TCR sequencing data for 18 patients, while a few other patients were processed with MiXCR and VDJtools. To correct CD4 versus CD8 sorting errors, any sequence found in both subsets at a frequency ratio below 5:1 was removed. CDR3 nucleotide sequences shared between donor and recipient were removed because the origin of such sequences could not be assigned. To count as alloreactive, a clone needed at least 2-fold expansion over unstimulated cells and a minimum CFSE-low frequency of 0.002% (template counts) or 0.001% (read counts). Clones were considered mappable if detected in sequenced pre-transplant spleen, lymph node, or MLR CFSE-low populations of the donor or recipient. Cumulative frequency of alloreactive clones was calculated as a percentage of all sequences weighted by copy number. The table was pulled from immuneACCESS by TCRdb, which kept in-frame rearrangements only. Such tables lose some clones; where checked, under half of the loss comes from unresolved V genes, and the rest has no known cause. That table supplies the V and J calls and clone size; D and trimming were determined from the DNA. The sample table lists more than 65,000 clones, around 93% of them with a count of one. The top ten clones comprise about 0.4% of the sample.

Sample time point, as interpreted from the label and publication: cells obtained before transplantation from donor or recipient. CD3+CD4+ and CD3+CD8+ populations were FACS-sorted from unstimulated pre-transplant donor and recipient cells taken from spleen or lymph nodes. This clonotype was sampled from a human donor who was the organ donor for an intestinal transplant. Specimen: unstimulated CD8+ T cells sorted from spleen or lymph node cells, collected before transplant. The chain was built from TRBV7-9 and TRBJ1-2; perhaps TRBD1 is the D gene, with 5 bases matching. The nucleotides are TGTGCCAGCAGCTTAGTCTATGGGGGGAGCTACACCTTC. Translation gives CASSLVYGGSYTF.